This passage covers 8 T cell receptor beta chains from one sample sequenced in a study of blood T cell repertoires in COVID-19 (dated by TCRdb to between 2020 and 2021). Libraries were built with the immunoSEQ multiplex PCR assay. TCRdb's version of the immuneACCESS table is confined to in-frame rearrangements and falls short of the full clone set. An unresolved V gene accounts for under half of the shortfall where checked; the remainder is of unknown origin. The sample contains about 210,000 clones, 80% to 90% of them found a single time. Of the sample, nearly 9.5% is held by the ten largest clones. Sample: PBMCs or T cells enriched from blood (not recorded which). The receptor set was obtained from a man aged 35 to 55 who had recovered from COVID-19.

The chain uses TRBV5-1 and TRBJ1-1; possible D gene TRBD1, 5 bases. V was trimmed by 1 base and J by 0 bases, leaving 7 bases between them. Germline CDR1 and CDR2: SGHRS and YFSETQ. The CDR3 loop spans 14 amino acids. CDR3 region: CASSLPGLNTEAFF. CDR3 nucleotides: TGCGCCAGCAGCTTGCCAGGGCTGAACACTGAAGCTTTCTTT.

V and J are TRBV3-1 (or the pseudogene TRBV3-2) and TRBJ1-1; D gene uncertain. Per germline, CDR1 LGHDT and CDR2 YNNKEL (reference sequence). Trimming stripped 1 base from V and 2 bases from J, with 8 bases between. CDR3 size: 14 residues. CDR3 residues: CASSQASSNTEAFF. CDR3 bases: TGTGCCAGCAGCCAAGCAAGCTCAAACACTGAAGCTTTCTTT.

V gene TRBV30 combines with J gene TRBJ1-3, with D uncertain. CDR1 GTSNPN and CDR2 SVGIG come from the germline V gene (reference sequence). The CDR3 extends over 12 amino acids. V was clipped by 5 bases and J by 3 bases, with 8 bases between them. The CDR3 region is CAWAHNGNTIYF. In DNA, the CDR3 is TGTGCCTGGGCTCACAATGGAAACACCATATATTTT.

V and J are TRBV12-3 or TRBV12-4 and TRBJ2-5, with D tentatively TRBD2 (6 bases). V gave up 3 bases and J gave up 7 bases, with 9 bases separating them. The CDR3 has 12 residues. The chain's CDR3 is CASSLAGGTQYF. The CDR3 DNA is TGTGCCAGCAGTTTGGCCGGGGGGACCCAGTACTTC.

Only a few counts were recorded for this clone. The chain couples TRBV3-1 (or the pseudogene TRBV3-2) to TRBJ1-2; 8 positions agree with TRBD1. Unmatched junction bases numbered 9, after V lost 4 bases and J lost 2 bases. Germline V gives CDR1 LGHDT, CDR2 YNNKEL (reference sequence). This CDR3 has 16 residues. The CDR3: CASSPRLRGRNYGYTF. The CDR3 bases are TGTGCCAGCAGCCCACGCCTCAGGGGGCGCAACTATGGCTACACCTTC.

V and J are TRBV3-1 (or the pseudogene TRBV3-2) and TRBJ2-1; 10 nucleotides agree with TRBD2. This CDR3 region has 17 residues. J gave up 0 bases and V 6 bases, and 8 bases lay outside the gene matches. Germline loops: CDR1 LGHDT, CDR2 YNNKEL (reference sequence). The CDR3 DNA reads TGTGCCAGCAGTACTGGGCTAGCGGGGGCCTCCTACAATGAGCAGTTCTTC. Its translation is CASSTGLAGASYNEQFF.

V is TRBV27 and J is TRBJ2-1, with D possibly matching TRBD2 (7 bases). The CDR3 runs 16 residues. The germline V gene has CDR1 MNHEY and CDR2 SMNVEV (reference sequence). V was pared by 3 bases and J by 0 bases, with 12 bases between. Written as DNA, the CDR3 is TGTGCCAGCAGTTTGCGGGGGCCTAGCTCCTACAATGAGCAGTTCTTC. Protein product: CASSLRGPSSYNEQFF.

This chain connects TRBV27 to TRBJ1-6, with D possibly TRBD1 on 6 matching bases. Germline values: CDR1 MNHEY, CDR2 SMNVEV (reference sequence). Trimming stripped 3 bases from V and 3 bases from J, with 9 bases between. This CDR3 has 15 residues. The CDR3 spells CASSFGQNYNSPLHF. DNA of the CDR3: TGTGCCAGCAGTTTCGGACAGAACTATAATTCACCCCTCCACTTT.